The 10 T cell receptor beta chains below come from one sample, sequenced in a study of T cell responses to AZD1222 COVID-19 vaccine. Measured with immunoSEQ multiplex PCR; TCRdb has only the in-frame clones, and not every one. The profile shows about 120,000 clones, approximately 92% of them singletons. Here the sequenced sample was peripheral blood, taken on day 0 of AZD1222 vaccination. The origin of the receptors is an adult in good health.

This clone was seen more than once but under ten times. At one end the junction does not follow the germline gene, possibly because of a read error. V gene TRBV7-9 combines with J gene TRBJ2-1, with D unresolved. There are 13 residues in the CDR3. Germline V gene lookup returns CDR1 SEHNR and CDR2 FQNEAQ (reference sequence). The CDR3 here is CASRLEGHNEQFF. The CDR3 DNA reads as TGTGCCAGCAGGTTAGAAGGGCACAATGAGCAGTTCTTC.

This clone has just one count. The chain combines TRBV5-4 with TRBJ2-2, with 7 bases lining up with TRBD1. Trimming took 5 bases from V and 2 from J; bases not matched to a gene: 6. Germline CDR1 SGHNT, CDR2 YYREEE (reference sequence). CDR3 length: 15 amino acids. CDR3: CASSAGTDNTGELFF. CDR3 in DNA: TGTGCCAGCAGTGCCGGGACAGACAACACCGGGGAGCTGTTTTTT.

The chain recombines TRBV19 with TRBJ2-1; D gene uncertain. V lost 5 bases and J lost 0, with 11 bases in between. The CDR3 is 15 residues long. CDR1 is LNHDA and CDR2 is SQIVND in the germline V gene (reference sequence). The CDR3 region is CASSASASSYNEQFF. The CDR3 DNA reads as TGTGCCAGTAGTGCCAGCGCGAGCTCCTACAATGAGCAGTTCTTC.

The chain carries TRBV9 and TRBJ2-1; D possibly matches TRBD1 or TRBD2 (5 bases each). Trimming removed 3 bases at V and 7 bases at J, with 11 bases between. CDR1 and CDR2 (germline): SGDLS, YYNGEE. CDR3 length: 13 residues. CDR3 loop: CASSASGGNEQFF. The CDR3 DNA follows: TGTGCCAGCAGCGCGAGTGGGGGAAATGAGCAGTTCTTC.

The rearrangement joins TRBV7-9 to TRBJ2-6; D is ambiguous. The CDR3 extends over 13 amino acids. Trimming cost V 5 bases and J 0 bases, with 2 bases left between them. CDR1 SEHNR and CDR2 FQNEAQ come from the germline V gene (reference sequence). The CDR3: CASSPSGANVLTF. In DNA form, the CDR3 reads TGTGCCAGCAGCCCCTCTGGGGCCAACGTCCTGACTTTC.

The gene calls are TRBV9 and TRBJ2-2, with D perhaps matching TRBD2 (5 bases). V was shortened by 1 base and J by 6 bases, with 10 bases between the two germline ends. CDR1 SGDLS and CDR2 YYNGEE come from the germline V gene. The CDR3 has 14 residues. CDR3 sequence (DNA): TGTGCCAGCAGCGTAAGAACGGAGGCCGGGGAGCTGTTTTTT. This gives the protein CASSVRTEAGELFF.

This sequence joins TRBV6-5 and TRBJ1-1, with D possibly being TRBD1 (6 bases). In germline, CDR1 is MNHEY, CDR2 SVGAGI. Trimming cost V 0 bases and J 6 bases, with 14 bases left between them. There are 15 residues in the CDR3. Here the CDR3 reads CASSYSSGGRSEAFF. CDR3 sequence (DNA): TGTGCCAGCAGTTACTCGAGCGGGGGGCGATCTGAAGCTTTCTTT.

This chain uses TRBV21-1 with TRBJ1-2; the table's D call TRBD1 went unverified against the DNA. TRBV21-1 has pseudogene status. The CDR3 totals 16 residues. The CDR3 sequence is CASICRTRITNYGYTF. CDR3 nucleotides: TGTGCCAGCATTTGCAGGACACGAATCACTAACTATGGCTACACCTTC.

The J gene is TRBJ1-2, the V gene TRBV21-1. TRBV21-1 is classified as a pseudogene. The length of the CDR3 is 20 residues. The CDR3 sequence: CASKGGIRSFIYTTSYGYTF. The CDR3 DNA reads as TGTGCCAGCAAAGGGGGGATAAGATCATTCATTTACACTACATCCTATGGCTACACCTTC.

This chain connects TRBV7-9 to TRBJ2-3; 8 bases are shared with TRBD1. The trim removed 5 bases at V and 1 base at J, leaving 11 bases unmatched. The CDR3 has 17 residues. Germline loops: CDR1 SEHNR, CDR2 FQNEAQ (reference sequence). CDR3 sequence: CASSLWTGSYGTDTQYF. CDR3 in DNA: TGTGCCAGCAGCCTCTGGACAGGGTCTTATGGCACAGATACGCAGTATTTT.